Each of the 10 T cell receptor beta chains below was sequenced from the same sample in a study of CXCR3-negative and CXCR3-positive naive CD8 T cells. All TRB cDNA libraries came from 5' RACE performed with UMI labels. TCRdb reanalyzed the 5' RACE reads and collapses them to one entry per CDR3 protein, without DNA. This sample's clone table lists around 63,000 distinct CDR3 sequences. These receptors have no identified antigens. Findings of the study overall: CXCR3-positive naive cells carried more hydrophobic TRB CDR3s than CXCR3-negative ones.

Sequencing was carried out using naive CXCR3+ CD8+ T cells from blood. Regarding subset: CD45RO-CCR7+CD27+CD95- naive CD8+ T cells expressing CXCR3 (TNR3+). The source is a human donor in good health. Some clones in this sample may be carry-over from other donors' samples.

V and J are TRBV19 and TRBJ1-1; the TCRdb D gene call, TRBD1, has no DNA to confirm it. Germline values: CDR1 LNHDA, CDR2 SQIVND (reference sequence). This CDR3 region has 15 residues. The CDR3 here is CASSPRTGMNTEAFF. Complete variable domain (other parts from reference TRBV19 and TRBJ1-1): DGGITQSPKYLFRKEGQNVTLSCEQNLNHDAMYWYRQDPGQGLRLIYYSQIVNDFQKGDIAEGYSVSREKKESFPLTVTSAQKNPTAFYLCASSPRTGMNTEAFFGQGTRLTVV.

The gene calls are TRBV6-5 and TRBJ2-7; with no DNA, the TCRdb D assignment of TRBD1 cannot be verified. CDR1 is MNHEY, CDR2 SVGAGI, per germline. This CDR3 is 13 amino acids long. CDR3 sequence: CASSYGQGGEQYF.

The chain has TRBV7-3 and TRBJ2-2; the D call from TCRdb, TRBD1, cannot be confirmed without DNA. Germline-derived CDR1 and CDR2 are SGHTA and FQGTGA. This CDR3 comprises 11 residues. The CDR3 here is CASRGGGELFF.

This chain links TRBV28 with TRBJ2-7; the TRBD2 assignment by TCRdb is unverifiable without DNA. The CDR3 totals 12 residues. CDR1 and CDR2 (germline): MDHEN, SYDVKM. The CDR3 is CASSLGEYEQYF. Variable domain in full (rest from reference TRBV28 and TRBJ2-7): DVKVTQSSRYLVKRTGEKVFLECVQDMDHENMFWYRQDPGLGLRLIYFSYDVKMKEKGDIPEGYSVSREKKERFSLILESASTNQTSMYLCASSLGEYEQYFGPGTRLTVT.

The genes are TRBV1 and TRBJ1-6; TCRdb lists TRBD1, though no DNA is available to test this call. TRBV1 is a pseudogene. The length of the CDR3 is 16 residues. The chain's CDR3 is CTSSPGQQRANSPLHF.

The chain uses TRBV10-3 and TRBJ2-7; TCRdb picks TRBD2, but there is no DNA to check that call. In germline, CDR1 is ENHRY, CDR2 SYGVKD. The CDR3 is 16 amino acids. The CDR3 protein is CAISESVGTSTYEQYF.

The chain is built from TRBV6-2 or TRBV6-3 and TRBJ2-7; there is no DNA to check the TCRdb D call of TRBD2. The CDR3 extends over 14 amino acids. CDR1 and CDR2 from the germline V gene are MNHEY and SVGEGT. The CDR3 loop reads CASSRGALIYEQYF.

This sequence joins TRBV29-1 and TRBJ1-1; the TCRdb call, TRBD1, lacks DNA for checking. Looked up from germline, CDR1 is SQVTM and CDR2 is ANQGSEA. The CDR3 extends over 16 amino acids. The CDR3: CSVATIKAGTPMGAFF.

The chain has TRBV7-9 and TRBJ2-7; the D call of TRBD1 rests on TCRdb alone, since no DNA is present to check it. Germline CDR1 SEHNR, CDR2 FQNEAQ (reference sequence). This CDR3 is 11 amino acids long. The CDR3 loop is CASTPGHEQYF. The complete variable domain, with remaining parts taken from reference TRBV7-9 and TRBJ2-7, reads DTGVSQNPRHKITKRGQNVTFRCDPISEHNRLYWYRQTLGQGPEFLTYFQNEAQLEKSRLLSDRFSAERPKGSFSTLEIQRTEQGDSAMYLCASTPGHEQYFGPGTRLTVT.

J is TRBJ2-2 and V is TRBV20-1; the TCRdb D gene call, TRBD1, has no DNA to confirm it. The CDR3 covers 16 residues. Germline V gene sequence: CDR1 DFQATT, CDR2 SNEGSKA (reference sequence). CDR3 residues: CSAKIPAGGASGELFF.